This T cell receptor (beta chain) originates from a study of blood T cell repertoires in COVID-19. J lost 0 bases, V lost 6 bases, and 4 bases had no gene match. From germline, CDR1 is KGHSH and CDR2 LQKENI. The CDR3 has 16 residues. Sequenced by immunoSEQ multiplex PCR; TCRdb stores in-frame clones only, minus some. The table lists about 260,000 clones, nearly 85% of them singletons. This receptor was taken from a human donor in a cohort sampled during active COVID-19. This chain connects TRBV18 to TRBJ1-4; 10 nucleotides agree with TRBD1. Sequenced material: peripheral blood. The CDR3 DNA follows: TGTGCCAGCTCCGACAGGGGGCTATCAACTAATGAAAAACTGTTTTTT. Its protein is CASSDRGLSTNEKLFF.